This T cell receptor (beta chain) was identified in a study of CD8+CD57+ T cells in acquired aplastic anemia. Overall study context: The DNA of sorted CD4+ and CD8+ cells averaged approximately 3.2 ug. Mean read depth for CD4+ cells from healthy donors was around 9.9 million.

The CDR3 length is 16 residues. V was trimmed by 5 bases and J by 11 bases, leaving 26 bases between them. Germline V gene data show CDR1 as MGHDK and CDR2 as SYGVNS. Points on this clonotype: Its antigen is undetermined.

General study points: A set of around 30 CD8+ CDR3 sequences was shared between patients and controls, and these sequences appeared highly expressed in patients.

Genomic DNA, serving as template, underwent TCR beta VDJ and CDR3 profiling. MiXCR, applied by TCRdb to the reads, yields one record per CDR3 protein. The sample lists some 82,000 distinct CDR3 sequences, around 42% occurring once. Source material: sorted CD4+, CD8+, or CD8+CD57+ T cells (not recorded which) from PBMCs. This sequence joins TRBV25-1 and TRBJ2-3, with D possibly being TRBD2 (5 bases). The sequence came from a human donor in good health, serving as a control. This CDR3 is CASSPITSPGSGGQYF. CDR3 nucleotide sequence: TGTGCCAGCAGTCCTATAACCAGTCCGGGCTCCGGAGGGCAGTATTTT. The whole variable domain, filled in from reference TRBV25-1 and TRBJ2-3, reads EADIYQTPRYLVIGTGKKITLECSQTMGHDKMYWYQQDPGMELHLIHYSYGVNSTEKGDLSSESTVSRIRTEHFPLTLESARPSHTSQYLCASSPITSPGSGGQYFGPGTRLTVL.